This TCR beta chain was sequenced during a study of T cell clonotyping in hematopoietic cell transplantation. In the study overall: Pretransplant recipient samples were taken after cytoreduction. Overall study findings and caveats: Graft donor and pretransplant recipient Inverse Simpson Index values predicted broader posttransplant TCR diversity. After transplant, recipient diversity fell while pathologically expanded clonotypes grew through day 180.

Assay: immunoSEQ multiplex PCR; the TCRdb copy retains only in-frame clones and omits some. The sample records approximately 80,000 clones, about 96% being singletons. Time point meaning: recipient sample about 28 days before transplant, after cytoreduction. Samples: about 28 days before transplant, then days 30, 100 and 180 after. The length of the CDR3 is 12 residues. From germline, CDR1 is MNHEY and CDR2 SMNVEV (reference sequence). Trimming removed 3 bases from V and 8 bases from J, with 10 bases in between. About this clone itself: Its antigen is not known.

The sequence came from a woman aged 45-59 years with acute myeloid leukemia. Some clones in this sample may be carry-over from other donors' samples. The V call is TRBV27, the J call TRBJ1-2; D is uncertain. The source material was peripheral blood mononuclear cells, sampled before stem cell transplant. The DNA for the CDR3 is TGTGCCAGCAGTTTGGGAGGGATCGGCTACACCTTC. Its translation is CASSLGGIGYTF.